A single sample gave rise to the 16 T cell receptor beta chains below, sequenced in a study of T cell changes during pregnancy in multiple sclerosis. Clones were sequenced by immunoSEQ multiplex PCR, and TCRdb holds only the in-frame ones, with some missing. Among 70,000 to 75,000 clones, about 92% were seen once, and the ten largest hold about 2.5%. Sequencing was performed on peripheral blood, taken before pregnancy. All receptors come from a female donor with multiple sclerosis, enrolled in a pregnancy study.

The chain is built from TRBV7-3 and TRBJ2-5, with a tentative D call TRBD2 (5 bases). V shed 2 bases and J shed 5 bases, with 9 bases lying between them. Germline-derived CDR1 and CDR2 are SGHTA and FQGTGA. The CDR3 is 13 amino acids. Written as DNA, the CDR3 is TGTGCCAGCAGCTTACGTCGGGGTGAGACCCAGTACTTC. The encoded protein is CASSLRRGETQYF.

Concerning this clone: One end of the junction varies from germline; a read error may be responsible. The chain combines TRBV7-7 with TRBJ2-1; 9 nucleotides line up with TRBD2. Germline values: CDR1 SSHAT, CDR2 FNYEAQ (reference sequence). The CDR3 contains 15 residues. The CDR3 DNA reads TGTGCTAGCAGCCGCGGGAGGGCCTTGATTAATGAGCAGTTCTTC. Its protein product is CASSRGRALINEQFF.

The chain couples TRBV11-1 to TRBJ2-5; 10 bases are a match to TRBD1. This CDR3 contains 15 residues. Germline CDR1 reads SGHAT; CDR2 reads FQDESV (reference sequence). J lost 2 bases, V lost 7 bases, and 7 bases had no gene match. CDR3 region: CASTETGGFQETQYF. The CDR3 coding sequence is TGTGCCAGCACCGAGACAGGGGGCTTTCAAGAGACCCAGTACTTC. Supplemented by reference TRBV11-1 and TRBJ2-5, the full variable domain reads EAEVAQSPRYKITEKSQAVAFWCDPISGHATLYWYRQILGQGPELLVQFQDESVVDDSQLPKDRFSAERLKGVDSTLKIQPAELGDSAMYLCASTETGGFQETQYFGPGTRLLVL.

The chain carries TRBV16 and TRBJ2-7; a weak D match, TRBD1 (5 bases). Trimming cost V 0 bases and J 0 bases, with 9 bases left between them. The length of the CDR3 is 15 residues. The germline gives CDR1 KGHSY, CDR2 FQNENV. The CDR3 DNA follows: TGTGCCAGCAGCCAATCGGGGCAATACTCCTACGAGCAGTACTTC. Its translation is CASSQSGQYSYEQYF.

The V call is TRBV5-1, the J call TRBJ2-3; 9 positions agree with TRBD2. CDR3 length: 16 amino acids. Germline-derived CDR1 and CDR2 are SGHRS and YFSETQ. The trim removed 3 bases at V and 1 base at J, leaving 6 bases unmatched. This CDR3 reads CASSSNSGRRTDTQYF. As DNA, the CDR3 is TGCGCCAGCAGCTCCAATAGCGGGAGACGCACAGATACGCAGTATTTT.

This chain joins TRBV7-3 and TRBJ2-3; maybe TRBD1 (7 bases). V was cut by 5 bases and J by 4 bases, with 19 bases left in between. Germline CDR1 and CDR2: SGHTA and FQGTGA. The CDR3 has 16 residues. The chain's CDR3 is CASSLRGGGTSDTQYF. CDR3 nucleotides: TGTGCCAGCAGCCTAAGAGGGGGCGGGACCTCAGATACGCAGTATTTT. The whole variable domain, remainder taken from reference TRBV7-3 and TRBJ2-3, is GAGVSQTPSNKVTEKGKYVELRCDPISGHTALYWYRQSLGQGPEFLIYFQGTGAADDSGLPNDRFFAVRPEGSVSTLKIQRTERGDSAVYLCASSLRGGGTSDTQYFGPGTRLTVL.

The V gene is TRBV5-1, the J gene TRBJ1-2; a possible D gene is TRBD1 (6 bases). V was trimmed by 4 bases and J by 4 bases, leaving 20 bases between them. This CDR3 has 16 amino acids. Germline V gene sequence: CDR1 SGHRS, CDR2 YFSETQ. The CDR3 bases are TGCGCCAGCAGCCGAACGAGCGGACAGCGGGGCTATGGCTACACCTTC. Protein product: CASSRTSGQRGYGYTF.

V is TRBV13 and J is TRBJ2-1, with D maybe TRBD2 (6 bases). Germline assignment: CDR1 PRHDT and CDR2 FYEKMQ (reference sequence). V lost 10 bases to trimming and J lost 0 bases, with 13 bases between them. The CDR3 sequence is 14 residues long. This CDR3 is CATRGMSSYNEQFF. Written as DNA, the CDR3 is TGTGCCACCCGCGGGATGAGCTCCTACAATGAGCAGTTCTTC.

This chain joins TRBV28 and TRBJ2-6; 7 bases are a match to TRBD1. Germline V gene data show CDR1 as MDHEN and CDR2 as SYDVKM. The CDR3 totals 14 residues. V trimming: 7 bases; J trimming: 3 bases; junction bases outside the gene matches: 3. The CDR3 sequence: CASNRGGGANVLTF. The CDR3 DNA reads as TGTGCCAGCAACAGGGGTGGTGGGGCCAACGTCCTGACTTTC. The full variable domain, with the rest looked up from reference TRBV28 and TRBJ2-6, is DVKVTQSSRYLVKRTGEKVFLECVQDMDHENMFWYRQDPGLGLRLIYFSYDVKMKEKGDIPEGYSVSREKKERFSLILESASTNQTSMYLCASNRGGGANVLTFGAGSRLTVL.

The chain joins TRBV14 to TRBJ1-1; 7 bases match TRBD1. The germline V gene has CDR1 SGHDN and CDR2 FVKESK. V shed 2 bases and J 6 bases; nucleotides not matched to a gene: 9. The CDR3 sequence is 15 residues long. The CDR3 bases are TGTGCCAGCAGCCAATTACAAACAGGGGTACCTGAAGCTTTCTTT. This translates into CASSQLQTGVPEAFF. The full variable domain, its missing parts supplied by reference TRBV14 and TRBJ1-1, is EAGVTQFPSHSVIEKGQTVTLRCDPISGHDNLYWYRRVMGKEIKFLLHFVKESKQDESGMPNNRFLAERTGGTYSTLKVQPAELEDSGVYFCASSQLQTGVPEAFFGQGTRLTVV.

This chain uses TRBV5-6 with TRBJ1-5; maybe TRBD1 (5 bases). Per germline, CDR1 SGHDT and CDR2 YYEEEE. There are 15 residues in the CDR3. V was shortened by 4 bases and J by 2 bases, with 13 bases between the two germline ends. Written as DNA, the CDR3 is TGTGCCAGCAGCACCTCAGGGTGGGGCAATCAGCCCCAGCATTTT. Translation: CASSTSGWGNQPQHF. Full variable domain (remainder filled in from reference TRBV5-6 and TRBJ1-5): DAGVTQSPTHLIKTRGQQVTLRCSPKSGHDTVSWYQQALGQGPQFIFQYYEEEERQRGNFPDRFSGHQFPNYSSELNVNALLLGDSALYLCASSTSGWGNQPQHFGDGTRLSIL.

The chain has TRBV5-1 and TRBJ2-7, with D maybe TRBD1 (8 bases). Between the trimmed V and J ends, which lost 5 bases and 2 bases, there was a span of 14 bases. Germline V gene data show CDR1 as SGHRS and CDR2 as YFSETQ. CDR3 length: 14 amino acids. For the CDR3, the DNA is TGCGCCAGCAGTTGGACAGGGAGGGCCTACGAGCAGTACTTC. The encoded protein is CASSWTGRAYEQYF.

The sample holds a few counts of this clone. The chain recombines TRBV28 with TRBJ2-3; 9 positions agree with TRBD2. The CDR3 spans 14 residues. After removal of 3 bases from V and 3 bases from J, the junction contained 1 base not matched to a gene. CDR1 and CDR2 (germline): MDHEN, SYDVKM. CDR3 protein: CASSFLAGTDTQYF. The CDR3 DNA is TGTGCCAGCAGTTTCCTAGCGGGAACAGATACGCAGTATTTT.

V gene TRBV7-2 combines with J gene TRBJ2-7; D is possibly TRBD1 (6 bases). The germline gives CDR1 SGHTA, CDR2 FQGNSA. CDR3 length: 14 amino acids. V lost 3 bases and J 0 bases, leaving 9 bases between the germline ends. The CDR3 DNA is TGTGCCAGCAGCTTCGAACAGGGCTCCTACGAGCAGTACTTC. Protein: CASSFEQGSYEQYF.

This chain links TRBV5-1 with TRBJ1-2; maybe TRBD1 (5 bases). Germline V gene data show CDR1 as SGHRS and CDR2 as YFSETQ. This CDR3 is built from 13 residues. V lost 5 bases and J 5 bases, leaving 13 bases between the germline ends. CDR3: CASRPTAGYGYTF. The CDR3 region has the DNA TGCGCCAGCAGACCGACAGCCGGGTATGGCTACACCTTC.

The chain couples TRBV7-2 to TRBJ1-4; D remains ambiguous. Trimming removed 2 bases from V and 3 bases from J, with 4 bases in between. CDR3 length: 13 residues. Germline assignment: CDR1 SGHTA and CDR2 FQGNSA. CDR3: CASSLQANEKLFF. In nucleotides, the CDR3 is TGTGCCAGCAGCTTACAGGCTAATGAAAAACTGTTTTTT.